What follows are 8 T cell receptor beta chains derived from one specimen sequenced in a study of memory B cells and T cells in multiple sclerosis. Their target antigens are unknown. Separate sequencing covered autoproliferating (CFSE-dim) and non-proliferating (CFSE-high) T cells from stimulus-free culture. Cultures began with approximately 52 million CFSE-labeled PBMCs, unstimulated for more than 6 days, with replicate wells pooled. Generated by immunoSEQ multiplex PCR, the TCRdb table keeps only in-frame clones and is missing some. This table holds tens of thousands of clones, about 83% found once. Material for sequencing was PBMCs from blood kept in culture. Receptors originate from a human donor with multiple sclerosis.

V usage is TRBV4-2 and J usage is TRBJ2-7; possibly TRBD2 for D (6 bases). This CDR3 has 17 residues. The ends were cut back, 8 bases at V and 2 bases at J, with 25 bases in the middle. Germline V gene lookup returns CDR1 LGHNA and CDR2 YNFKEQ. The CDR3 DNA reads as TGTGCCAGCGGCCCCCAGGAAGGGTGGGAGGCCGCCTACGAGCAGTACTTC. Translation: CASGPQEGWEAAYEQYF.

The V call is TRBV18, the J call TRBJ2-2; perhaps TRBD1 as D (6 bases). Germline CDR1 KGHSH, CDR2 LQKENI. Trimming removed 4 bases at V and 4 bases at J, with 10 bases between. This CDR3 is built from 14 residues. In DNA form, the CDR3 reads TGTGCCAGCTCACTCGGACAGACCACCGGGGAGCTGTTTTTT. Translating gives CASSLGQTTGELFF. Combining the CDR3 with reference TRBV18 and TRBJ2-2 gives the whole variable domain NAGVMQNPRHLVRRRGQEARLRCSPMKGHSHVYWYRQLPEEGLKFMVYLQKENIIDESGMPKERFSAEFPKEGPSILRIQQVVRGDSAAYFCASSLGQTTGELFFGEGSRLTVL.

V usage is TRBV19 and J usage is TRBJ1-5; D gene uncertain. This CDR3 is built from 14 residues. Germline CDR1 and CDR2: LNHDA and SQIVND (reference sequence). With 7 bases removed from V and 4 bases from J, the gap between germline ends came to 14 bases. The CDR3 nucleotides read TGTGCCAGTAAGGCGTGGGAGCCTAATCAGCCCCAGCATTTT. Translation: CASKAWEPNQPQHF. The full variable domain, completed using reference TRBV19 and TRBJ1-5, is DGGITQSPKYLFRKEGQNVTLSCEQNLNHDAMYWYRQDPGQGLRLIYYSQIVNDFQKGDIAEGYSVSREKKESFPLTVTSAQKNPTAFYLCASKAWEPNQPQHFGDGTRLSIL.

The chain has TRBV27 and TRBJ2-1; 7 bases map to TRBD1. The length of the CDR3 is 15 residues. Germline loops: CDR1 MNHEY, CDR2 SMNVEV (reference sequence). Losses at the gene ends were 6 bases for V and 7 bases for J; bases not matched to a gene: 12. The CDR3 coding sequence is TGTGCCAGCAGCCGAGGCAGACAGGGAGCTAATGAGCAGTTCTTC. Protein sequence: CASSRGRQGANEQFF.

The gene calls are TRBV28 and TRBJ2-2, with 7 bases identical to TRBD1. The CDR3 is made up of 14 amino acids. J lost 2 bases, V lost 7 bases, and 4 bases had no gene match. Germline V gene data show CDR1 as MDHEN and CDR2 as SYDVKM. CDR3: CASKRTGNTGELFF. The CDR3 DNA sequence: TGTGCCAGCAAGAGGACAGGCAACACCGGGGAGCTGTTTTTT.

The chain couples TRBV4-1 to TRBJ1-1, with no clear D. The germline V and J ends were trimmed by 0 bases and 0 bases, with 11 bases remaining between them. The CDR3 has 16 amino acids. CDR1 is MGHRA and CDR2 is YSYEKL in the germline V gene. This CDR3 reads CASSQDNGRLNTEAFF. CDR3 DNA sequence: TGCGCCAGCAGCCAAGATAACGGCAGATTGAACACTGAAGCTTTCTTT.

V usage is TRBV27 and J usage is TRBJ2-7; no firm D call. The CDR3 is 14 residues long. V was pared by 6 bases and J by 2 bases, with 14 bases between. CDR1 and CDR2 (germline): MNHEY, SMNVEV (reference sequence). The CDR3 DNA reads as TGTGCCAGCAGCCTAAATTGGCAGACCTACGAGCAGTACTTC. Its protein is CASSLNWQTYEQYF.

The chain has TRBV21-1 and TRBJ1-1; the table's D call of TRBD1 was not tested on the DNA. TRBV21-1 is a recognized pseudogene. The CDR3 extends over 16 amino acids. The CDR3 here is CASSIGLDTIRTEAFF. DNA of the CDR3: TGTGCCAGCAGTATAGGTTTAGACACAATTCGCACTGAAGCTTTCTTT.